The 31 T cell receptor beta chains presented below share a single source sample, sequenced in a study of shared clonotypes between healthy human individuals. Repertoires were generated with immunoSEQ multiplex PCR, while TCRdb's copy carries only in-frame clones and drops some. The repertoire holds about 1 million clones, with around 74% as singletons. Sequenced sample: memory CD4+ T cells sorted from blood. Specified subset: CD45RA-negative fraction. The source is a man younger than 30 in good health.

The CDR3 spells CASSESGRSSGNTIYF. In DNA, the CDR3 is TGCGCCAGCAGTGAGTCTGGGAGAAGCTCTGGAAACACCATATATTTT. The chain couples TRBV10-1 to TRBJ1-3, with D unresolved. CDR3 length equals 16 residues. Germline V gene data show CDR1 as WNHNN and CDR2 as SYGVQD (reference sequence). V was trimmed by 0 bases and J by 0 bases, leaving 9 bases between them.

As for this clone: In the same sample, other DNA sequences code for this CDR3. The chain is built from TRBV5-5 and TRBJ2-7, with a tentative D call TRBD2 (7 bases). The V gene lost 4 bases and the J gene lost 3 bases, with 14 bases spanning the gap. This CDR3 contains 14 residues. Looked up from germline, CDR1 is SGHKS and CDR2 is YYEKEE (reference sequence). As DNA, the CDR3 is TGTGCCAGCAGCCCAGGGGAGGGATACTACGAGCAGTACTTC. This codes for CASSPGEGYYEQYF.

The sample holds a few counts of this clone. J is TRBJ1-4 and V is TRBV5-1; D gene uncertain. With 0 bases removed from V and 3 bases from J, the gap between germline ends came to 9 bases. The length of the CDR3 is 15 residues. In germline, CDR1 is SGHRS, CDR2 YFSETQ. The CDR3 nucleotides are TGCGCCAGCAGCTTGGACAGTTCGGCTAATGAAAAACTGTTTTTT. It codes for CASSLDSSANEKLFF. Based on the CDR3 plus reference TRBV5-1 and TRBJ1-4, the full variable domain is KAGVTQTPRYLIKTRGQQVTLSCSPISGHRSVSWYQQTPGQGLQFLFEYFSETQRNKGNFPGRFSGRQFSNSRSEMNVSTLELGDSALYLCASSLDSSANEKLFFGSGTQLSVL.

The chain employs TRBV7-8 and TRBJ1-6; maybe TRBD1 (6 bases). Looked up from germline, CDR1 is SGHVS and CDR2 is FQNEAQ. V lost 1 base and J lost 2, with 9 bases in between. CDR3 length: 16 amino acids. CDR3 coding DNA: TGTGCCAGCAGCTTAGGAGGACAGACCTATAATTCACCCCTCCACTTT. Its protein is CASSLGGQTYNSPLHF. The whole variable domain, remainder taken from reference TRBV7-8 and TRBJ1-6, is GAGVSQSPRYKVAKRGQDVALRCDPISGHVSLFWYQQALGQGPEFLTYFQNEAQLDKSGLPSDRFFAERPEGSVSTLKIQRTQQEDSAVYLCASSLGGQTYNSPLHFGNGTRLTVT.

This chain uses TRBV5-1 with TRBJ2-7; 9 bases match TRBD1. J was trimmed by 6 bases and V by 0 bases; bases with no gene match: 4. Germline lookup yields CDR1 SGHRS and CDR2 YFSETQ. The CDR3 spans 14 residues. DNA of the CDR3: TGCGCCAGCAGCTTGGACAGGGGGCGGAGCGAGCAGTACTTC. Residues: CASSLDRGRSEQYF.

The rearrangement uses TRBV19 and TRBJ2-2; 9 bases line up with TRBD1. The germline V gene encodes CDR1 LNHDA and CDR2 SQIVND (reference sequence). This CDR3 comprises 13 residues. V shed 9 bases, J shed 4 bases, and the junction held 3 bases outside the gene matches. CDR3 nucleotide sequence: TGTGCCAGCGGGACAGGGCCCACCGGGGAGCTGTTTTTT. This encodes CASGTGPTGELFF.

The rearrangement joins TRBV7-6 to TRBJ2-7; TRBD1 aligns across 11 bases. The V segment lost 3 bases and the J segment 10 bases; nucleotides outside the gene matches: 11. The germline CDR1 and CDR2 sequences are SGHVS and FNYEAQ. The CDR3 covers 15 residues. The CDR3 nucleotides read TGTGCCAGCAGCTTTGGGGTAGGACAGGGGGCAAAACAGTACTTC. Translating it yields CASSFGVGQGAKQYF.

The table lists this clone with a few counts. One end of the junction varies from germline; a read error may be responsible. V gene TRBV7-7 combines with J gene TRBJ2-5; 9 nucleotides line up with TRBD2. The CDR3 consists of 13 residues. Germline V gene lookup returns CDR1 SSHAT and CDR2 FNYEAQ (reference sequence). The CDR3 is CASSRREGETQYF. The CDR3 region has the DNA TGTGCTAGCAGCCGGCGGGAGGGCGAGACCCAGTACTTC.

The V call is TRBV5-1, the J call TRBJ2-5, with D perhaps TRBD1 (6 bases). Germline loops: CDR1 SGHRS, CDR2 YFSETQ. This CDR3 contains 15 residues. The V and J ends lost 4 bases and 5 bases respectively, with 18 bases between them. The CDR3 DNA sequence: TGCGCCAGCAGCGGCCGAGGGGGTTCAGAGGAGACCCAGTACTTC. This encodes CASSGRGGSEETQYF.

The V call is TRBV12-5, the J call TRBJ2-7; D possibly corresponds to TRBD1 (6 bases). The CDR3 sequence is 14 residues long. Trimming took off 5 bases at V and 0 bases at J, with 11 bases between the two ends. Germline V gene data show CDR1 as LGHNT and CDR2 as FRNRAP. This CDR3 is CASGPRDNSYEQYF. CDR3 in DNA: TGTGCTAGTGGTCCGAGGGACAACTCCTACGAGCAGTACTTC.

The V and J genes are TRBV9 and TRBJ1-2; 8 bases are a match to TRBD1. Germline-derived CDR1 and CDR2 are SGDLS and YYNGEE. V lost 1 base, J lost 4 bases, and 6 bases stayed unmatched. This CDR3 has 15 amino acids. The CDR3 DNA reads TGTGCCAGCAGCGTAACCATAGGACAGGGCTATGGCTACACCTTC. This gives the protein CASSVTIGQGYGYTF. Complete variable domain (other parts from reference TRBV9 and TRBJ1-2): DSGVTQTPKHLITATGQRVTLRCSPRSGDLSVYWYQQSLDQGLQFLIQYYNGEERAKGNILERFSAQQFPDLHSELNLSSLELGDSALYFCASSVTIGQGYGYTFGSGTRLTVV.

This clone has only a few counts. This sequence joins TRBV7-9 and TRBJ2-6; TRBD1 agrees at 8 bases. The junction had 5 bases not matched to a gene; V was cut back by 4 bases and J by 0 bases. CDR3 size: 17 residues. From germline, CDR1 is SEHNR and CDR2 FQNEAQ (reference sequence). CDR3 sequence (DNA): TGTGCCAGCAGCTCGACAGGGGTCGACTCTGGGGCCAACGTCCTGACTTTC. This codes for CASSSTGVDSGANVLTF.

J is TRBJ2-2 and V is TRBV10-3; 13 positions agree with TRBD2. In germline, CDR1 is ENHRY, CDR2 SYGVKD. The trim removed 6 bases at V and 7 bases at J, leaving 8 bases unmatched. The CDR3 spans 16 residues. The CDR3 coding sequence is TGTGCCATCAGGAGGACTAGCGGGAGCGGTGGCGGGGAGCTGTTTTTT. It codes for CAIRRTSGSGGGELFF.

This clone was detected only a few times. CDR3 sequence reads: CASSEGYGASYEQYF. In DNA form, the CDR3 reads TGTGCCAGCAGTGAAGGGTATGGGGCCTCCTACGAGCAGTACTTC. The chain joins TRBV2 to TRBJ2-7; D may be TRBD1 (5 bases). Germline CDR1 reads SNHLY; CDR2 reads FYNNEI. Between the trimmed V and J ends, which lost 1 base and 0 bases, there was a span of 10 bases. This CDR3 is built from 15 residues. The complete variable domain, with remaining parts taken from reference TRBV2 and TRBJ2-7, reads EPEVTQTPSHQVTQMGQEVILRCVPISNHLYFYWYRQILGQKVEFLVSFYNNEISEKSEIFDDQFSVERPDGSNFTLKIRSTKLEDSAMYFCASSEGYGASYEQYFGPGTRLTVT.

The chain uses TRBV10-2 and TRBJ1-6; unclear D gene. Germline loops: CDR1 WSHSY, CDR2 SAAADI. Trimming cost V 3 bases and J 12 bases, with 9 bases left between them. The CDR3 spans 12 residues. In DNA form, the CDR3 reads TGCGCCAGCAGTGACCAATTAGAACCCCTCCACTTT. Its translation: CASSDQLEPLHF.

CDR3 region: CASSLRQGKAPSYEQYF. CDR3 DNA: TGTGCCAGCAGCCTCAGACAGGGAAAAGCTCCTTCCTACGAGCAGTACTTC. The gene calls are TRBV11-2 and TRBJ2-7; 7 bases line up with TRBD1. The CDR3 extends over 17 amino acids. CDR1 is SGHAT and CDR2 is FQNNGV in the germline V gene. The ends lost 5 bases at V and 1 base at J; junction bases unmatched: 14.

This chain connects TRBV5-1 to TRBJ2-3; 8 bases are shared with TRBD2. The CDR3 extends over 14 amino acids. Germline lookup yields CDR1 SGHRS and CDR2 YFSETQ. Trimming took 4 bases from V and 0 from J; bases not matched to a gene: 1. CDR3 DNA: TGCGCCAGCAGCGGGACTAGTAGCACAGATACGCAGTATTTT. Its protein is CASSGTSSTDTQYF.

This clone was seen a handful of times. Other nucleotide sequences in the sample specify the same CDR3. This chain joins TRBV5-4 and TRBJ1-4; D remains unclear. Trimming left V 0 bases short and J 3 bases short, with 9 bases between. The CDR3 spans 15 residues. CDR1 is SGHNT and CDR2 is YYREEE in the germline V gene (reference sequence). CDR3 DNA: TGTGCCAGCAGCTTGGCTCTAGGTTCTAATGAAAAACTGTTTTTT. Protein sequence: CASSLALGSNEKLFF.

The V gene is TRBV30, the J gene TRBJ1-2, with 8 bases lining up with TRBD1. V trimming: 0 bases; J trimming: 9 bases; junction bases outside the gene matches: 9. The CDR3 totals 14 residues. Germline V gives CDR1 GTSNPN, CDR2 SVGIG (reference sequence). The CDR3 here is CAWSVDRDRSSYTF. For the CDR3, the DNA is TGTGCCTGGAGTGTAGATAGGGACAGGTCCAGCTACACCTTC. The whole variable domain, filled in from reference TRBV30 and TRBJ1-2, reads SQTIHQWPATLVQPVGSPLSLECTVEGTSNPNLYWYRQAAGRGLQLLFYSVGIGQISSEVPQNLSASRPQDRQFILSSKKLLLSDSGFYLCAWSVDRDRSSYTFGSGTRLTVV.

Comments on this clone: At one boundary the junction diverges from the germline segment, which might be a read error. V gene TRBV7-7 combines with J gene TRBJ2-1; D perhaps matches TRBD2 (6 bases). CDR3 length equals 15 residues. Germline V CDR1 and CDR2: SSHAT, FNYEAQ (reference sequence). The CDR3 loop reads CASSPLTGAYNEQFF. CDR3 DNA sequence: TGTGCTAGCAGCCCCCTGACGGGGGCCTACAATGAGCAGTTCTTC.

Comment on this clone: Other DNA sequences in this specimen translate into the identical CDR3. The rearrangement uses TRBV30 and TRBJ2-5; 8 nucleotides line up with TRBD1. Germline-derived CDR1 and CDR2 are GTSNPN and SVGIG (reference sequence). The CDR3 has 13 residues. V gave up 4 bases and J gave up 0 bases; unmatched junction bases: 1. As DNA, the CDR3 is TGTGCCTGGAACAGGGGGTACCAAGAGACCCAGTACTTC. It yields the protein CAWNRGYQETQYF.

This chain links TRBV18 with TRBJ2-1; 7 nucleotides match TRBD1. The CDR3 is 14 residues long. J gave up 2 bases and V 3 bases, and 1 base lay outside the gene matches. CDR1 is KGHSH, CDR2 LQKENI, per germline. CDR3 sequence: CASSPGTAYNEQFF. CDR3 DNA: TGTGCCAGCTCACCGGGGACAGCCTACAATGAGCAGTTCTTC.

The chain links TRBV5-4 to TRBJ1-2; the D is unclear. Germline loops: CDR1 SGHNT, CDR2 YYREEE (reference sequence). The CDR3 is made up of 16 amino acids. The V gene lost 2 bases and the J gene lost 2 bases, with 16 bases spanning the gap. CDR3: CASSLPTAGINYGYTF. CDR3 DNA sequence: TGTGCCAGCAGCTTACCGACGGCCGGGATAAACTATGGCTACACCTTC.

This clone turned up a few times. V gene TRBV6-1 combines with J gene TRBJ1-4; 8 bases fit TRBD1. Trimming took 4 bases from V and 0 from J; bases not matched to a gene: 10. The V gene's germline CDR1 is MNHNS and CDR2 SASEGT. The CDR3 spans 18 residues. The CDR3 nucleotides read TGTGCCAGCAGTGCCACCAGGACAGGGAGTTCAACTAATGAAAAACTGTTTTTT. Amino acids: CASSATRTGSSTNEKLFF.

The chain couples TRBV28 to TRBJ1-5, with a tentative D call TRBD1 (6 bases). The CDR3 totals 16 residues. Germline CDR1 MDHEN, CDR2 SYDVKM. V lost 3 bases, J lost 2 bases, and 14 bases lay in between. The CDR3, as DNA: TGTGCCAGCAGTTTCCCCCCAGGGGCCGGCAATCAGCCCCAGCATTTT. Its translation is CASSFPPGAGNQPQHF.

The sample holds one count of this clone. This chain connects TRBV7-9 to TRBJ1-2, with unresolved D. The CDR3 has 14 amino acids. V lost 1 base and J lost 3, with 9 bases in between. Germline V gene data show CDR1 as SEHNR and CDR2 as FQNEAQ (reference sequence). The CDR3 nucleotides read TGTGCCAGCAGCTTAGTGCAGAACTACTATGGCTACACCTTC. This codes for CASSLVQNYYGYTF.

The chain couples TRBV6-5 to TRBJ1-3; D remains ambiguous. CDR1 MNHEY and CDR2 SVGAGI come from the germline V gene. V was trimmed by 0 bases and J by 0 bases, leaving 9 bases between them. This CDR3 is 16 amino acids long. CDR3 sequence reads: CASSYSKASSGNTIYF. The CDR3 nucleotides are TGTGCCAGCAGTTACTCGAAGGCTAGCTCTGGAAACACCATATATTTT.

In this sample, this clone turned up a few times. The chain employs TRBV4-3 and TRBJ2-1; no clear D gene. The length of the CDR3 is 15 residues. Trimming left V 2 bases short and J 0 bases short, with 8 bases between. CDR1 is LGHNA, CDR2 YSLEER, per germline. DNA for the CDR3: TGCGCCAGCAGCCAAACCCTTAACTCCTACAATGAGCAGTTCTTC. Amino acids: CASSQTLNSYNEQFF.

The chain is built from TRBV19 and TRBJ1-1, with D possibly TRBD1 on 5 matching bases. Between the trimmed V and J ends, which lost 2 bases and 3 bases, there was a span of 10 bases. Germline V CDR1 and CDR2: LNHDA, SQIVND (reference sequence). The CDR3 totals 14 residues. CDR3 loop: CASSIQGGHTEAFF. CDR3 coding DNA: TGTGCCAGTAGTATACAGGGAGGACACACTGAAGCTTTCTTT. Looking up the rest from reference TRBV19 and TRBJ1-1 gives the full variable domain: DGGITQSPKYLFRKEGQNVTLSCEQNLNHDAMYWYRQDPGQGLRLIYYSQIVNDFQKGDIAEGYSVSREKKESFPLTVTSAQKNPTAFYLCASSIQGGHTEAFFGQGTRLTVV.

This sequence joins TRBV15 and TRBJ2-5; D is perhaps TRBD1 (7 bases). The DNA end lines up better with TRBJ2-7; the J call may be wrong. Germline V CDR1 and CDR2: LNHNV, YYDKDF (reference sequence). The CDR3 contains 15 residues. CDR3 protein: CATRRDRGNSYEQYF. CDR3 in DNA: TGTGCCACCCGGAGGGACAGAGGAAACTCCTACGAGCAGTACTTC.

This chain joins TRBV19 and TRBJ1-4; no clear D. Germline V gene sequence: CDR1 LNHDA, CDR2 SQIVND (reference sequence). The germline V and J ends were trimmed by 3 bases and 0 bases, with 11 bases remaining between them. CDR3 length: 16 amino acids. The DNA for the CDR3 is TGTGCCAGTAGTATCCCCTGGACGGCAACTAATGAAAAACTGTTTTTT. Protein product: CASSIPWTATNEKLFF.